The text below deals with one T cell receptor (beta chain). The record originates from a study of beta chain features in type 1 diabetes. About the study: Across all samples, 100 million to 130 million sorted cells were examined.

CDR1 MNHNY and CDR2 SVGAGI come from the germline V gene (reference sequence). V trimming: 4 bases; J trimming: 9 bases; junction bases outside the gene matches: 10. CDR3 length: 15 amino acids. Expressed TCRB transcripts were sequenced after all isolated RNA was converted to cDNA. Data came from immunoSEQ multiplex PCR; TCRdb stores just in-frame clones and leaves some out. The table lists a few hundred thousand clones, around 16% of them singletons, with 0.019% in the top ten. Sequencing was performed on naive CD4+ T cells from blood. This TCR was sampled from a woman younger than 30 in good health. This chain uses TRBV6-6 with TRBJ2-1, with TRBD1 matching over 9 bases. The CDR3 bases are TGTGCCAGCAGTTCCCCGGACAGGGGTTGGGGTGAGCAGTTCTTC. It encodes CASSSPDRGWGEQFF.